The clone carrying this T cell receptor beta chain appeared a few times. Its antigen is not known. These data originate in a study of response to subunit inactivated influenza vaccine. The germline CDR1 and CDR2 sequences are MNHEY and SMNVEV (reference sequence). V was pared by 2 bases and J by 4 bases, with 2 bases of the junction left unmatched. The length of the CDR3 is 14 residues. Study-level findings and limits: Few additional T cells are recruited per seasonal influenza vaccination, authors suggested.

A single record per CDR3 protein comes from TCRdb applying MiXCR to the RT-PCR reads. The sample lists hundreds of thousands of distinct CDR3 sequences; 12% were seen once. The chain is built from TRBV27 and TRBJ2-3; the match to TRBD1 covers 8 bases. Specimen: PBMCs from blood, collected on the day of vaccination. The TCR was taken from a man in his forties or fifties who received an inactivated influenza vaccine. The CDR3 DNA reads as TGTGCCAGCAGTTTACAGGGGGCGGCAGATACGCAGTATTTT. It specifies CASSLQGAADTQYF.